This T cell receptor (beta chain) derives from a study of blood T cell repertoires in COVID-19. Measured with immunoSEQ multiplex PCR; TCRdb has only the in-frame clones, and not every one. Counted here are 120,000 to 150,000 clones, approximately 88% occurring once; the ten biggest clones make up approximately 1.2%. This TCR was sampled from a woman aged 25 to 39 with acute COVID-19. The sequenced sample consisted of PBMCs or T cells enriched from blood (not recorded which).

CDR3 nucleotides: TGTGCCAGCAGTTTCTCGGGAGACGAGCAGTTCTTC. Translation: CASSFSGDEQFF. The chain has TRBV28 and TRBJ2-1, with D tentatively TRBD2 (6 bases). V was shortened by 3 bases and J by 10 bases, with 10 bases between the two germline ends. CDR1 and CDR2 (germline): MDHEN, SYDVKM. The CDR3 has 12 amino acids.